There are a few counts of the clone carrying this T cell receptor (beta chain). Its antigen is still unknown. Different DNA sequences within this sample yield the same CDR3. Trimming took 5 bases from V and 10 from J, leaving 16 bases between them. Germline lookup yields CDR1 SGHTA and CDR2 FQGTGA. The length of the CDR3 is 13 residues. The entry originates in a study of OX40 agonist ivuxolimab in advanced cancers. The repertoire was sequenced with immunoSEQ multiplex PCR; TCRdb's copy has only in-frame clones and lacks some. This sample carries 23,000 or so clones, 78% of them seen once, and the ten largest clones take over 1.1%. Study results and caveats: On average, CD8+ T cells had more expanded clones than CD4+.

This clonotype was sampled from an adult with an advanced solid tumor such as melanoma, head and neck, liver or kidney cancer. V gene TRBV7-3 combines with J gene TRBJ2-3, with D possibly being TRBD1 or TRBD2 (5 bases each). Sequencing was performed on CD4+ or CD8+ T cells sorted from blood, taken in a trial of the OX40 agonist ivuxolimab. In DNA, the CDR3 is TGTGCCAGCAGCACGGGGCCTATGGGATCGCAGTATTTT. Protein: CASSTGPMGSQYF.